This T cell receptor beta chain stems from a study of cytomegalovirus exposure and HLA in healthy donors (dated by TCRdb to about 2017). Looking at the study overall: An earlier analysis of under 600 of the donors reported approximately 300 Gb of sequence data and around 120 million unique TCR beta sequences from roughly 180 million T cells. About 5 DR-DQ haplotypes were handled as single units for association and clustering, since linkage in the cohort was strong. A later genetic analysis took genome-wide SNP genotypes for 398 of the 666 donors and used that subset as a discovery cohort. Rather than using new phenotypic data, the later analysis identified candidate immune exposures from TCR beta sequences and from how often those sequences occurred across donors. High-throughput TCR immunosequencing, statistical association of individual TCRs with disease status, and machine learning were combined to predict cytomegalovirus infection status. The number of typed donors differed by locus: roughly 629-640 for A, B, C, DRB1 and DQB1; approximately 540 for DQA1; approximately 600 for DPA1; and about 450 for DPB1. The genetic ancestry cluster associated with self-reported Caucasian donors included over 80% of the roughly 410 genotyped donors. Along with the approximately 670-subject first cohort, a separate validation cohort of over 90 different subjects was used. HLA typing covered class I and class II loci at four-digit resolution. In an earlier analysis of 500 to 650 of the donors, high-throughput TCR beta sequencing was used to judge whether each TCR beta V gene segment behaved as functional or pseudogenic. Across 300 to 500 genotyped donors of the cohort, an average of approximately 200,000 unique TCR beta nucleotide sequences per donor were sequenced, and 15% to 20% of those sequences were non-productive. The aim of the study was to test whether cataloging public T cell receptors could identify signatures of past pathogen exposure. To study patterns of TCR occurrence, a later analysis re-analyzed previously published TCR beta repertoires from several hundred donors and added high-resolution HLA genotyping. Every discovery cohort repertoire had been produced on one sequencing platform. Donor age, sex, ethnicity and CMV serostatus were compiled together with the repertoire data. The study used immunosequencing to profile the T cell repertoires of around 600 subjects and linked those repertoires to cytomegalovirus serostatus. An early release that covered some 630 HLA-typed donors contained about 300 gigabases of sequencing data and around 85 million unique TCR sequences. Results the study describes overall, beyond this receptor: For the cohort, immune exposure information was limited to CMV serostatus. In both the original and validation cohorts, the classifier was reported to diagnose cytomegalovirus status with high specificity and sensitivity. The study gave a list of some 150 TCR beta chains associated with cytomegalovirus. Roughly 15 rarely observed V segments, including chromosome 9 orphons, were excluded from the earlier analysis of about 500 of the donors because counts were too low. The sequencing pipeline was judged likely to have produced a cluster of highly shared sequence variants as a technical artifact. In an earlier analysis of under 600 of the donors, most TCR beta V segments were observed in productive rearrangements about 87% or about 30% of the time, broadly matching IMGT annotations. A later analysis found that TCR association rates varied across HLA loci, with DRB1 alleles showing the most associated TCRs and HLA-C alleles the fewest. Most TCR sequences were observed very rarely across donors, whereas some public TCRs were present in many individuals. In a later analysis, HLA-associated TCR beta chains were found to be more clonally expanded and to have lower generation probabilities than equally common non-associated chains. A further reported finding was that TCR beta sequences accurately predicted the HLA-A and HLA-B alleles for most subjects in the first cohort. According to the authors, the approach could potentially be generalized to other disease states and immunological phenotypes. In vitro tests confirmed that a few of the cytomegalovirus-associated TCR beta chains recognize cytomegalovirus antigens. An association between a missense DCLRE1C variant and V-gene and J-gene trimming of TCR beta chains was found in a later genetic analysis and replicated in an independent cohort. Linkage disequilibrium might explain the correlated functional status among segregating V segments, but an unknown experimental factor could not be excluded. According to a later genetic analysis, donors in an Asian-associated ancestry cluster had fewer N-insertions in productive TCRs than the approximately 670-donor mean. A later analysis found that most CMV-associated TCR beta chains appeared HLA-restricted, with HLA associations seemingly driven largely by CMV exposure. This cohort had only TCR beta chains sequenced, and the lack of alpha or paired-chain data limited which features could be detected. Because HLA typing was unavailable for some donors at each locus, only the typed subset was used in association tests. A later analysis associated about 18,000 TCR beta sequences with specific HLA alleles at a false discovery rate of 0.05. The presence/absence analyses assumed that sequencing depth was roughly uniform across donors, and that assumption may not be true. Assigning TCR associations to individual alleles was difficult when HLA alleles, especially DR and DQ, strongly co-occurred. According to a later analysis, parvovirus B19, influenza, CMV and Epstein-Barr virus appeared linked to several top co-occurrence clusters.

As to this clone: It lacks a known antigen. Base qualities are not at hand, and no much larger clone is one base apart. In the same sample, other DNA sequences code for this CDR3.

The cohort consisted of 670 or so healthy bone marrow donors. At the time of sampling, all cohort members were nominally healthy, though unrecorded immune exposures were likely present. The donor tested CMV seronegative and was one of the 352 seronegative cohort members. Each donor provided a peripheral blood sample, and peripheral blood mononuclear cells were used for TCR beta sequencing. The Qiagen DNeasy Blood Extraction Kit was used to extract genomic DNA from the blood cell samples. The library came from the immunoSEQ multiplex PCR assay. For the multiplex PCR, a mixture combining 60 forward primers for TCR Vbeta segments and 13 reverse primers for TCR Jbeta segments was used. The CDR3 region of rearranged TCR beta genes was amplified from genomic DNA by a multiplex PCR assay. The amplified TCR beta libraries were sequenced on the Illumina HiSeq System as 87-base-pair reads. The study's own analysis went as follows. A later analysis tallied approximately 87 million unique TCR beta chains across the 660 or so repertoires, and approximately 12 million of those chains were shared by two or more donors. To remove PCR and sequencing errors, raw reads were error-corrected and collapsed into unique sequences using a nearest-neighbor algorithm that merged closely related sequences. To assign V, D and J gene segments, CDR3 sequences were aligned to IMGT reference sequences. For a sequence to be retained, at least a six-nucleotide match to both a V gene segment and a J gene segment was required. A rearrangement was called productive if the CDR3 had no stop codons and remained in frame with V and J, and every other rearrangement was called non-productive. CDR3 was defined according to IMGT convention as the region running from the second conserved V-encoded cysteine to the conserved J-encoded phenylalanine. Sequences without an unambiguous match to a single V gene segment were excluded from the earlier analysis of a few hundred of the donors. An earlier analysis of fewer than 750 of the donors called V segments functional above 56.7% productive rearrangements and segregating when the between-donor standard deviation exceeded 5%. To diagnose cytomegalovirus status from the catalog of TCR beta chain sequences, a statistical classification framework was built. V and J gene assignment, in a later analysis, came from comparing TCR nucleotide sequences with IMGT/GENE-DB human TR gene sequences. In a later analysis, CDR3 sequences and most-parsimonious VDJ recombination scenarios were assigned using the TCRdist pipeline. In a later analysis, each TCR beta chain was defined by its CDR3 amino acid sequence together with its V-gene family, and reads without a unique V-gene family were excluded. In a later analysis, approximately 640 highly shared, low-generation-probability nucleotide sequences were removed to address suspected cross-contamination and a sequencing artifact. In a later analysis, a clonal expansion index was calculated for each public chain from normalized within-repertoire ranks of inferred template counts. In a later analysis, generation probabilities were computed using a VDJ recombination model fitted to out-of-frame rearrangements, and the results were checked against IGoR. A later analysis scored TCR-TCR, TCR-HLA and TCR-CMV co-occurrence with hypergeometric tests, applying a repertoire-size bias correction to TCR pairs. A later analysis estimated false discovery rates by permuting HLA or CMV assignments 20 times. In a later analysis, co-occurring TCRs were grouped using DBSCAN, and TCRdist sequence similarity was added for clustering within HLA-allele-positive subsets. Co-occurrence clustering excluded repertoires with fewer than 30,000 or more than 120,000 public chains, plus five with anomalous nucleotide sharing. As stored in TCRdb, this immuneACCESS dataset retains in-frame rearrangements with V and J assigned. A fraction of the clones does not appear; measured against another copy, unresolved V genes explain less than half of the discrepancy, and the remainder lacks a known reason. V, J and clone size are those of that table, while D and trimming were read from the DNA. The sample table shows 150,000 or so clones, and around 77% are seen once. The ten largest clones represent around 1.5% of the sample.

The sequence derives from a man aged 35 to 55 in good health and CMV-seronegative. Sequencing used PBMCs.

The DNA is as follows: TGTGCCAGCAGTATTGGGCAGGGGGGTTACGAGCAGTACGTC. Translation gives CASSIGQGGYEQYV. The sequence links TRBV6-5 to TRBJ2-7; TRBD1 is a weak D gene call, 7 bases matching. V sheds 5 bases and J sheds 4 bases, leaving 15 bases between their ends. As encoded in the germline V gene, CDR1 is MNHEY while CDR2 is SVGAGI. The CDR3 measures 14 amino acids from cysteine to valine. Only the CDR3 DNA stays, 42 bases, in frame from base 1.